The rows below give T cell receptor beta chains drawn from one sample of a study of OX40 agonist ivuxolimab in advanced cancers. Method: immunoSEQ multiplex PCR; TCRdb's copy keeps in-frame clones and lacks some. This sample has 70,000 to 85,000 clones, with around 90% found just once. The input for sequencing was CD4+ or CD8+ T cells sorted from blood, taken in a trial of the OX40 agonist ivuxolimab. The source is an adult with an advanced solid tumor such as melanoma, head and neck, liver or kidney cancer. Each CDR3 is given with its conserved first and last residue. The order of the fields is D gene, V gene, J gene, clone size, CDR3 protein, CDR3 DNA. A D gene is named only where the DNA matches it firmly. Some rows mark clone size as missing; the rest say once, few, many or name a class of expanded clone.

d_call: .
v_call: TRBV27
j_call: TRBJ1-5
clone_size: .
cdr3_aa: CASRSRMGGPDNQPQHF
cdr3_nt: TGTGCCAGCAGGTCCAGAATGGGGGGCCCGGATAATCAGCCCCAGCATTTT

d_call: .
v_call: TRBV4-3
j_call: TRBJ2-1
clone_size: once
cdr3_aa: CASSQDEGRGREQFF
cdr3_nt: TGCGCCAGCAGCCAAGATGAGGGTAGAGGGAGAGAGCAGTTCTTC

d_call: TRBD1
v_call: TRBV6-6
j_call: TRBJ2-7
clone_size: .
cdr3_aa: CASILGDRDDEQYF
cdr3_nt: TGTGCCAGCATCCTCGGGGACAGGGACGACGAGCAGTACTTC

d_call: TRBD1
v_call: TRBV29-1
j_call: TRBJ1-1
clone_size: few
cdr3_aa: CSVGQITMNTEAFF
cdr3_nt: TGCAGCGTGGGACAGATCACCATGAACACTGAAGCTTTCTTT

d_call: TRBD2
v_call: TRBV10-3
j_call: TRBJ2-1
clone_size: .
cdr3_aa: CAISESSGRTNEQFF
cdr3_nt: TGTGCCATCAGTGAGAGTAGCGGGAGGACAAATGAGCAGTTCTTC

d_call: .
v_call: TRBV28
j_call: TRBJ2-1
clone_size: .
cdr3_aa: CASAGRAGARGRNEQFF
cdr3_nt: TGTGCCAGCGCAGGGCGGGCGGGAGCCAGGGGCCGAAATGAGCAGTTCTTC

d_call: TRBD2
v_call: TRBV7-3
j_call: TRBJ2-2
clone_size: .
cdr3_aa: CASSPLAGGPGELFF
cdr3_nt: TGTGCCAGCAGCCCCCTAGCGGGAGGGCCCGGGGAGCTGTTTTTT

d_call: .
v_call: TRBV27
j_call: TRBJ2-7
clone_size: .
cdr3_aa: CASSWGVGGSYEQYF
cdr3_nt: TGTGCCAGCAGTTGGGGTGTGGGGGGCAGCTACGAGCAGTACTTC

d_call: .
v_call: TRBV18
j_call: TRBJ2-5
clone_size: once
cdr3_aa: CASSPLQVKETQYF
cdr3_nt: TGTGCCAGCTCACCACTACAGGTGAAAGAGACCCAGTACTTC

d_call: TRBD1
v_call: TRBV9
j_call: TRBJ1-4
clone_size: .
cdr3_aa: CASSVNDRGEKLFF
cdr3_nt: TGTGCCAGCAGCGTGAACGACAGGGGAGAAAAACTGTTTTTT

d_call: .
v_call: TRBV7-2
j_call: TRBJ2-5
clone_size: .
cdr3_aa: CASSLSHQETQYF
cdr3_nt: TGTGCCAGCAGCCTCAGTCACCAAGAGACCCAGTACTTC

d_call: .
v_call: TRBV11-2
j_call: TRBJ1-2
clone_size: once
cdr3_aa: CASSSSAYYGYTF
cdr3_nt: TGTGCCAGCAGCTCCTCCGCGTACTATGGCTACACCTTC

d_call: TRBD2
v_call: TRBV9
j_call: TRBJ2-3
clone_size: .
cdr3_aa: CASSVGLAGGFTDTQYF
cdr3_nt: TGTGCCAGCAGCGTAGGACTAGCGGGAGGGTTCACAGATACGCAGTATTTT

d_call: .
v_call: TRBV27
j_call: TRBJ1-1
clone_size: .
cdr3_aa: CASSRNSGDLEAFF
cdr3_nt: TGTGCCAGCAGTAGGAATTCGGGGGACCTTGAAGCTTTCTTT

d_call: TRBD1
v_call: TRBV7-3
j_call: TRBJ1-1
clone_size: .
cdr3_aa: CASSLTGQGEAFF
cdr3_nt: TGTGCCAGCAGCTTAACCGGACAGGGGGAAGCTTTCTTT

d_call: .
v_call: TRBV7-3
j_call: TRBJ1-2
clone_size: .
cdr3_aa: CASSLGEDYGYTF
cdr3_nt: TGTGCCAGCAGCTTAGGAGAAGACTATGGCTACACCTTC

d_call: .
v_call: TRBV7-2
j_call: TRBJ2-1
clone_size: .
cdr3_aa: CASRTEDNEQFF
cdr3_nt: TGTGCCAGCAGGACTGAGGACAATGAGCAGTTCTTC

d_call: .
v_call: TRBV7-2
j_call: TRBJ1-5
clone_size: .
cdr3_aa: CASSTDHQPQHF
cdr3_nt: TGTGCCAGCAGCACGGATCATCAGCCCCAGCATTTT

d_call: TRBD2
v_call: TRBV7-2
j_call: TRBJ2-7
clone_size: .
cdr3_aa: CASSTQTSGSGEQYF
cdr3_nt: TGTGCCAGCAGCACCCAGACTAGCGGGAGCGGTGAGCAGTACTTC

d_call: .
v_call: TRBV6-5
j_call: TRBJ2-3
clone_size: .
cdr3_aa: CASSSTTDTQYF
cdr3_nt: TGTGCCAGCAGTTCCACAACAGATACGCAGTATTTT

d_call: .
v_call: TRBV7-9
j_call: TRBJ1-1
clone_size: .
cdr3_aa: CASSPLLPVVNTEAFF
cdr3_nt: TGTGCCAGCAGCCCTCTACTCCCGGTAGTGAACACTGAAGCTTTCTTT

d_call: TRBD1
v_call: TRBV7-3
j_call: TRBJ2-3
clone_size: .
cdr3_aa: CASSLRGTGTTDTQYF
cdr3_nt: TGTGCCAGCAGCTTAAGGGGGACAGGGACGACAGATACGCAGTATTTT

d_call: .
v_call: TRBV5-1
j_call: TRBJ1-4
clone_size: .
cdr3_aa: CASSTGRYNEKLFF
cdr3_nt: TGCGCCAGCAGCACCGGACGGTATAATGAAAAACTGTTTTTT

d_call: .
v_call: TRBV11-3
j_call: TRBJ1-5
clone_size: .
cdr3_aa: CASSPRGEAQNQPQHF
cdr3_nt: TGTGCCAGCAGCCCCCGAGGGGAGGCGCAAAATCAGCCCCAGCATTTT

d_call: .
v_call: TRBV7-9
j_call: TRBJ2-7
clone_size: .
cdr3_aa: CASSSSRVGYEQYF
cdr3_nt: TGTGCCAGCAGCTCCTCCCGGGTAGGGTACGAGCAGTACTTC